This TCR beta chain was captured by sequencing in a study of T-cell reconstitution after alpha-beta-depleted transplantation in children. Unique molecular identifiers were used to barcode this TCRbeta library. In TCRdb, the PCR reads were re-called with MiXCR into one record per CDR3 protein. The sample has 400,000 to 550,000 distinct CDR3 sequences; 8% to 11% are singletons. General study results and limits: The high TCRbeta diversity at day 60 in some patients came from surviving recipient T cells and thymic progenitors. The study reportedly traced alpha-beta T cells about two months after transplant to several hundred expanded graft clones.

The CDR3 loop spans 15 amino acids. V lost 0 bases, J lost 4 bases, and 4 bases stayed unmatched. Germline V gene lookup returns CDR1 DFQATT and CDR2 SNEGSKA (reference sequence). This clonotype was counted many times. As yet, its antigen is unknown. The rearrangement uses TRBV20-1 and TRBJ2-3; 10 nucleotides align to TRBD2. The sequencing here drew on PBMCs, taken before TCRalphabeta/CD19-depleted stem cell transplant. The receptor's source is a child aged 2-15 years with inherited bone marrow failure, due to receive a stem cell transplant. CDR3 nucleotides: TGCAGTGCTAGAGATAGTAGCGGGAGGCCAGATACGCAGTATTTT. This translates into CSARDSSGRPDTQYF.